The source of this TCR beta chain is a study of OX40 agonist ivuxolimab in advanced cancers. Findings and limits, study-wide: Relative to CD4+ cells, CD8+ T cells on average had more expanded clones.

This clone was seen once. What it recognizes is unknown. Blood was sampled at baseline, cycle 4 day 1, and cycle 7 day 1. Generated by immunoSEQ multiplex PCR, the TCRdb table keeps only in-frame clones and is missing some. The sample shows almost 45,000 clones, nearly 90% of them seen only once. The receptor comes from an adult with an advanced solid tumor such as melanoma, head and neck, liver or kidney cancer. Source: CD4+ or CD8+ T cells sorted from blood, taken in a trial of the OX40 agonist ivuxolimab.

The CDR3 protein is CSVEYSGGLAGYGVQFF. The DNA of the CDR3 is TGCAGCGTTGAATATAGTGGGGGTCTAGCGGGGTATGGGGTGCAGTTCTTC. The V and J genes are TRBV29-1 and TRBJ2-1, with TRBD2 matching over 9 bases. This CDR3 comprises 17 residues. Germline CDR1 reads SQVTM; CDR2 reads ANQGSEA. V was pared by 2 bases and J by 12 bases, with 20 bases of the junction left unmatched.